This TCR beta chain came from a study of shared clonotypes between healthy human individuals. Data came from immunoSEQ multiplex PCR; TCRdb stores just in-frame clones and leaves some out. Of millions of clones in the sample, roughly 96% were seen once. The germline V gene encodes CDR1 SGHRS and CDR2 YFSETQ. J was trimmed by 3 bases and V by 4 bases; bases with no gene match: 7. The CDR3 length is 15 residues. Specimen: naive CD4+ T cells sorted from blood. The sample's subset: CD45RA+ positively selected. This TCR was recovered from a young man in good health. V and J are TRBV5-1 and TRBJ2-5; 9 nucleotides line up with TRBD2. The CDR3 nucleotides are TGCGCCAGCAGCCGGGGAGCGGGGGGAAAAGAGACCCAGTACTTC. Its translation is CASSRGAGGKETQYF.